The 24 T cell receptor beta chains given below trace back to one sample, sequenced in a study of cytomegalovirus exposure and HLA in healthy donors. The PCR ran on 60 Vbeta and 13 Jbeta primers. TCRdb keeps only in-frame clones here, not all; method: immunoSEQ multiplex PCR. This listing includes under 200,000 clones. Sequencing input: PBMCs. The receptors here all came from a man younger than 40 in good health and CMV-seronegative.

J is TRBJ1-4 and V is TRBV5-4, with no clear D. This CDR3 contains 15 residues. Trimming left V 3 bases short and J 8 bases short, with 17 bases between. Germline V gene lookup returns CDR1 SGHNT and CDR2 YYREEE (reference sequence). The CDR3 sequence is CASSSYSGSGEKLFF. For the CDR3, the DNA is TGTGCCAGCAGCTCGTACAGTGGCTCTGGGGAAAAACTGTTTTTT.

Here the CDR3 reads CASSLISGSMNTQYF. In DNA form, the CDR3 reads TGTGCCAGCAGTTTAATCAGCGGGAGTATGAATACGCAGTATTTT. The chain recombines TRBV28 with TRBJ2-3, with TRBD2 matching 8 bases. The ends lost 2 bases at V and 7 bases at J; junction bases unmatched: 8. There are 15 residues in the CDR3. Germline loops: CDR1 MDHEN, CDR2 SYDVKM.

V and J are TRBV6-5 and TRBJ2-7; 8 positions match TRBD1. V gave up 6 bases and J gave up 2 bases; unmatched junction bases: 9. Germline assignment: CDR1 MNHEY and CDR2 SVGAGI. This CDR3 has 15 residues. The CDR3 DNA sequence: TGTGCCAGCAGGCGGACAGGGCGTAATGCCTACGAGCAGTACTTC. This translates into CASRRTGRNAYEQYF.

Remarks on this clone: This sample includes further DNA sequences coding for the same CDR3. The rearrangement links TRBV29-1 to TRBJ1-1; maybe TRBD1 (5 bases). Trimming stripped 4 bases from V and 4 bases from J, with 13 bases between. Germline CDR1 and CDR2: SQVTM and ANQGSEA. The CDR3 covers 13 residues. The CDR3 DNA follows: TGCAGCGTTGTGACGGGGGGAAGCACTGAAGCTTTCTTT. Translation: CSVVTGGSTEAFF.

The V call is TRBV5-4, the J call TRBJ2-7, with TRBD1 matching 7 bases. The trim removed 4 bases at V and 2 bases at J, leaving 3 bases unmatched. The CDR3 has 13 amino acids. Germline CDR1 SGHNT, CDR2 YYREEE (reference sequence). CDR3 sequence reads: CASSPGTAYEQYF. CDR3 DNA: TGTGCCAGCAGCCCCGGGACAGCCTACGAGCAGTACTTC.

The chain carries TRBV5-1 and TRBJ2-3; 8 positions match TRBD1. V gave up 3 bases and J gave up 6 bases; unmatched junction bases: 6. CDR3 size: 14 residues. Germline V gene lookup returns CDR1 SGHRS and CDR2 YFSETQ. This chain's CDR3 is CASSSRTGPDTQYF. CDR3 DNA sequence: TGCGCCAGCAGCTCGAGGACAGGGCCGGATACGCAGTATTTT.

The rearrangement links TRBV7-2 to TRBJ2-1; D is ambiguous. Germline V lookup: CDR1 SGHTA, CDR2 FQGNSA. The CDR3 length is 14 residues. The V and J ends lost 5 bases and 4 bases respectively, with 12 bases between them. CDR3 nucleotides: TGTGCCAGCAGCCGTCTCGACTGGTACAATGAGCAGTTCTTC. Protein sequence: CASSRLDWYNEQFF.

V gene TRBV18 combines with J gene TRBJ2-7; 12 bases match TRBD1. Germline V CDR1 and CDR2: KGHSH, LQKENI. This CDR3 has 15 amino acids. The V and J ends lost 0 bases and 6 bases, in that order; junction bases with no gene match: 3. CDR3 DNA: TGTGCCAGCTCACCACCGGGGACAGGGGGCATCGAGCAGTACTTC. It yields the protein CASSPPGTGGIEQYF.

J is TRBJ1-1 and V is TRBV20-1; possibly TRBD1 for D (5 bases). Germline V lookup: CDR1 DFQATT, CDR2 SNEGSKA (reference sequence). Trimming took 6 bases from V and 5 from J, leaving 10 bases between them. This CDR3 is 11 amino acids long. The CDR3 loop is CSAPQGTEAFF. Here the CDR3 DNA reads TGCAGTGCACCTCAGGGAACTGAAGCTTTCTTT.

The J gene is TRBJ2-5, the V gene TRBV10-3; D is unresolved. The CDR3 has 14 amino acids. The ends were cut back, 2 bases at V and 5 bases at J, with 12 bases in the middle. Germline V lookup: CDR1 ENHRY, CDR2 SYGVKD. The CDR3 coding sequence is TGTGCCATCAGTGAGGAGGTTAGGCGCGAGACCCAGTACTTC. Protein product: CAISEEVRRETQYF.

The chain is built from TRBV6-1 and TRBJ2-3; 8 bases map to TRBD2. The length of the CDR3 is 15 residues. The V gene end was trimmed by 4 bases and the J gene end by 3 bases; junction bases not matched to a gene: 6. CDR1 is MNHNS and CDR2 is SASEGT in the germline V gene. The CDR3 DNA is TGTGCCAGCAGTGGGAATCCTAGCGGGACAGATACGCAGTATTTT. Its protein product is CASSGNPSGTDTQYF.

J is TRBJ2-2 and V is TRBV7-2, with TRBD2 as a possible D gene (6 bases). Trimming removed 5 bases from V and 7 bases from J, with 17 bases in between. The germline gives CDR1 SGHTA, CDR2 FQGNSA. This CDR3 has 15 amino acids. The CDR3 is CASSTRLGPGGELFF. CDR3 nucleotides: TGTGCCAGCAGCACCCGACTAGGTCCCGGCGGGGAGCTGTTTTTT.

The rearrangement joins TRBV28 to TRBJ2-7, with D possibly TRBD1 on 7 matching bases. This CDR3 region has 18 residues. Trimming removed 2 bases from V and 2 bases from J, with 22 bases in between. Germline CDR1 is MDHEN and CDR2 is SYDVKM. The CDR3 nucleotides are TGTGCCAGCAGTTTAAACGTGGGCAAGACAGGGAGGACCTACGAGCAGTACTTC. Encoded protein: CASSLNVGKTGRTYEQYF. The variable domain in full, completed from reference TRBV28 and TRBJ2-7, reads DVKVTQSSRYLVKRTGEKVFLECVQDMDHENMFWYRQDPGLGLRLIYFSYDVKMKEKGDIPEGYSVSREKKERFSLILESASTNQTSMYLCASSLNVGKTGRTYEQYFGPGTRLTVT.

This chain connects TRBV7-9 to TRBJ1-5; D is perhaps TRBD1 (5 bases). The ends were cut back, 5 bases at V and 3 bases at J, with 14 bases in the middle. Germline lookup yields CDR1 SEHNR and CDR2 FQNEAQ (reference sequence). The CDR3 consists of 15 residues. CDR3 sequence reads: CASSPYGGLNQPQHF. The CDR3 region has the DNA TGTGCCAGCAGCCCCTACGGGGGTCTCAATCAGCCCCAGCATTTT.

The gene calls are TRBV14 and TRBJ2-7; 7 nucleotides agree with TRBD2. CDR3 length equals 16 residues. Germline V gene sequence: CDR1 SGHDN, CDR2 FVKESK. Trimming removed 0 bases from V and 7 bases from J; junction bases left unmatched: 12. CDR3 residues: CASSQDLGEGRSEQYF. CDR3 DNA: TGTGCCAGCAGCCAAGATTTGGGGGAGGGCCGGAGTGAGCAGTACTTC.

This rearrangement joins TRBV27 to TRBJ2-2; TRBD1 aligns across 8 bases. V gave up 8 bases and J gave up 0 bases; unmatched junction bases: 5. Germline V gene lookup returns CDR1 MNHEY and CDR2 SMNVEV (reference sequence). This CDR3 has 15 residues. CDR3: CASRQGTTNTGELFF. The CDR3 DNA is TGTGCCAGCCGACAGGGGACGACGAACACCGGGGAGCTGTTTTTT.

The chain employs TRBV30 and TRBJ1-2; D is possibly TRBD1 (6 bases). Per germline, CDR1 GTSNPN and CDR2 SVGIG (reference sequence). The CDR3 consists of 14 residues. Trimming took off 0 bases at V and 4 bases at J, with 12 bases between the two ends. CDR3 loop: CAWSVDGRGYGYTF. Here the CDR3 DNA reads TGTGCCTGGAGTGTAGACGGCAGGGGCTATGGCTACACCTTC.

This chain links TRBV7-2 with TRBJ2-2; 7 nucleotides agree with TRBD1. Germline CDR1 and CDR2: SGHTA and FQGNSA. The CDR3 spans 14 residues. V was pared by 4 bases and J by 7 bases, with 6 bases of the junction left unmatched. The CDR3 DNA is TGTGCCAGCAGCTATGCAGGGGGTAGCGGGGAGCTGTTTTTT. It codes for CASSYAGGSGELFF.

The chain couples TRBV6-5 to TRBJ2-7; D is unresolved. Trimming removed 7 bases from V and 1 base from J, with 11 bases in between. The CDR3 has 13 amino acids. CDR1 MNHEY and CDR2 SVGAGI come from the germline V gene. The CDR3 protein is CASTVPGSYEQYF. In nucleotides, the CDR3 is TGTGCCAGCACTGTACCCGGGTCCTACGAGCAGTACTTC.

The J gene is TRBJ2-7, the V gene TRBV4-2; 9 nucleotides align to TRBD2. Germline-derived CDR1 and CDR2 are LGHNA and YNFKEQ. J was trimmed by 1 base and V by 0 bases; bases with no gene match: 25. The CDR3 runs to 23 residues. Here the CDR3 reads CASSQDTGPVWYSGSGLSYEQYF. The CDR3 nucleotides are TGTGCCAGCAGCCAAGATACTGGGCCGGTTTGGTATAGCGGGAGCGGTTTGTCCTACGAGCAGTACTTC.

The chain couples TRBV4-3 to TRBJ1-3; D is unclear. Germline CDR1 and CDR2: LGHNA and YSLEER. The CDR3 contains 15 residues. V was cut by 4 bases and J by 0 bases, with 10 bases left in between. This CDR3 is CASSRMRSSGNTIYF. As DNA, the CDR3 is TGCGCCAGCAGCCGCATGCGGAGCTCTGGAAACACCATATATTTT.

The gene calls are TRBV7-6 and TRBJ1-4; weak D call: TRBD1 (6 bases). The CDR3 contains 16 residues. Germline CDR1 is SGHVS and CDR2 is FNYEAQ. V was trimmed by 5 bases and J by 7 bases, leaving 20 bases between them. CDR3 amino acids: CASSKNIGGVGEKLFF. In DNA, the CDR3 is TGTGCCAGCAGCAAGAACATAGGGGGTGTCGGTGAAAAACTGTTTTTT. The whole variable domain, filled in from reference TRBV7-6 and TRBJ1-4, reads GAGVSQSPRYKVTKRGQDVALRCDPISGHVSLYWYRQALGQGPEFLTYFNYEAQQDKSGLPNDRFSAERPEGSISTLTIQRTEQRDSAMYRCASSKNIGGVGEKLFFGSGTQLSVL.

This rearrangement joins TRBV11-2 to TRBJ2-5; the match to TRBD1 covers 10 bases. V lost 3 bases, J lost 2 bases, and 3 bases stayed unmatched. There are 15 residues in the CDR3. Germline values: CDR1 SGHAT, CDR2 FQNNGV. CDR3 in amino acids: CASSFPGQGQETQYF. The CDR3 nucleotides read TGTGCCAGCAGCTTTCCGGGACAGGGGCAAGAGACCCAGTACTTC.

DNA for the CDR3: TGTGCCAGCAGTTTATCGGCGGAATACGAGCAGTACTTC. Translated, it gives CASSLSAEYEQYF. J is TRBJ2-7 and V is TRBV27; unclear D gene. V was shortened by 0 bases and J by 4 bases, with 7 bases between the two germline ends. Germline values: CDR1 MNHEY, CDR2 SMNVEV (reference sequence). The CDR3 runs to 13 residues.